Following are 21 T cell receptor beta chains from one sample sequenced in a study of persistence of HIV-infected CD4 T cells. Cells were stimulated nonspecifically with anti-CD3/anti-CD28 magnetic beads. Responding CD4+ T cells were sorted by upregulation of both CD40 ligand and CD69. Sequencing used immunoSEQ version 4 in survey mode. Some clones are missing from TCRdb's copy, which holds only in-frame ones; the method was immunoSEQ multiplex PCR. This table holds roughly 43,000 clones, roughly 92% found once. Antigens of these TCRs are unknown. This specimen was CD4+ T cells sorted from PBMCs after roughly 20-hour stimulation, taken from a patient who received antiretroviral therapy. The receptors here all came from an adult man with HIV who was CMV-seropositive.

The chain carries TRBV20-1 and TRBJ2-7, with D perhaps TRBD1 (5 bases). V was shortened by 3 bases and J by 5 bases, with 11 bases between the two germline ends. CDR3 length equals 12 residues. The germline V gene encodes CDR1 DFQATT and CDR2 SNEGSKA (reference sequence). CDR3 nucleotide sequence: TGCAGTGCTAGTAAGGGGCGGAACGAGCAGTACTTC. Protein: CSASKGRNEQYF.

The chain is built from TRBV5-1 and TRBJ1-4; no clear D gene. Between the trimmed V and J ends, which lost 1 base and 7 bases, there was a span of 11 bases. In germline, CDR1 is SGHRS, CDR2 YFSETQ. There are 14 residues in the CDR3. CDR3 residues: CASSLTGLGEKLFF. The DNA of the CDR3 is TGCGCCAGCAGCTTGACTGGGCTTGGTGAAAAACTGTTTTTT.

The CDR3 DNA reads TGTGCCACCTCCCTGCGGGGTGCCTATGGCTACACCTTC. This encodes CATSLRGAYGYTF. The V and J genes are TRBV19 and TRBJ1-2; D call uncertain. CDR3 length: 13 amino acids. Germline CDR1 is LNHDA and CDR2 is SQIVND (reference sequence). Trimming cost V 10 bases and J 4 bases, with 16 bases left between them. The full variable domain, with the rest looked up from reference TRBV19 and TRBJ1-2, is DGGITQSPKYLFRKEGQNVTLSCEQNLNHDAMYWYRQDPGQGLRLIYYSQIVNDFQKGDIAEGYSVSREKKESFPLTVTSAQKNPTAFYLCATSLRGAYGYTFGSGTRLTVV.

By sample fraction, this clone is medium-sized. The CDR3, as DNA: TGTGCCAGCAGTGTACAGGGAGGTAGGAGCAATCAGCCCCAGCATTTT. Translation: CASSVQGGRSNQPQHF. V usage is TRBV2 and J usage is TRBJ1-5, with D possibly TRBD1 on 6 matching bases. The CDR3 spans 16 residues. Germline V lookup: CDR1 SNHLY, CDR2 FYNNEI. The V end lost 4 bases, the J end lost 1 base, and 14 bases lay between the germline ends.

A single count supports this clone. The chain couples TRBV3-1 (or the pseudogene TRBV3-2) to TRBJ2-7; D gene ambiguous. The V and J ends lost 2 bases and 5 bases respectively, with 10 bases between them. Germline V gives CDR1 LGHDT, CDR2 YNNKEL (reference sequence). The CDR3 is 13 amino acids. CDR3: CASSQKKDHEQYF. CDR3 DNA: TGTGCCAGCAGCCAAAAGAAGGACCACGAGCAGTACTTC.

DNA for the CDR3: TGTGCCAGCTCACCTGGGGGAGGAAACACCATATATTTT. Translating gives CASSPGGGNTIYF. The gene calls are TRBV18 and TRBJ1-3, with D tentatively TRBD1 (5 bases). CDR1 and CDR2 (germline): KGHSH, LQKENI. The V gene lost 3 bases and the J gene lost 4 bases, with 7 bases spanning the gap. This CDR3 region has 13 residues.

This chain joins TRBV9 and TRBJ1-5; D remains unclear. Per the germline V gene, CDR1 is SGDLS and CDR2 is YYNGEE. Trimming shortened V by 0 bases and J by 4 bases, and 8 bases separated the two germline ends. The CDR3 contains 14 residues. CDR3 nucleotide sequence: TGTGCCAGCAGCGTAGGGGCAGAGAATCAGCCCCAGCATTTT. It codes for CASSVGAENQPQHF.

This chain uses TRBV30 with TRBJ1-5; D is perhaps TRBD1 (6 bases). Germline values: CDR1 GTSNPN, CDR2 SVGIG (reference sequence). With 2 bases removed from V and 7 bases from J, the gap between germline ends came to 15 bases. There are 14 residues in the CDR3. CDR3 nucleotides: TGTGCCTGGAGTTCGAACAGGGTTGAGCAGCCCCAGCATTTT. Translation gives CAWSSNRVEQPQHF. Full variable domain (remainder filled in from reference TRBV30 and TRBJ1-5): SQTIHQWPATLVQPVGSPLSLECTVEGTSNPNLYWYRQAAGRGLQLLFYSVGIGQISSEVPQNLSASRPQDRQFILSSKKLLLSDSGFYLCAWSSNRVEQPQHFGDGTRLSIL.

The chain is built from TRBV7-3 and TRBJ2-3; D is possibly TRBD1 or TRBD2 (5 bases each). The CDR3 totals 13 residues. CDR1 is SGHTA, CDR2 FQGTGA, per germline. V shed 5 bases and J shed 1 base, with 7 bases lying between them. This CDR3 reads CASSVGRTDTQYF. DNA for the CDR3: TGTGCCAGCAGCGTGGGACGCACAGATACGCAGTATTTT.

The genes are TRBV5-1 and TRBJ1-1; D possibly corresponds to TRBD1 (6 bases). V was trimmed by 0 bases and J by 6 bases, leaving 15 bases between them. This CDR3 comprises 15 residues. Germline values: CDR1 SGHRS, CDR2 YFSETQ. This CDR3 reads CASSLARGARAEAFF. CDR3 sequence (DNA): TGCGCCAGCAGCTTGGCTCGGGGGGCAAGGGCTGAAGCTTTCTTT.

The CDR3 DNA reads TGTGCCAGCAGTTCAGGGGCCTATGGCTACACCTTC. This codes for CASSSGAYGYTF. The rearrangement uses TRBV6-6 and TRBJ1-2, with D perhaps matching TRBD1 (6 bases). Germline CDR1 is MNHNY and CDR2 is SVGAGI (reference sequence). The V and J ends lost 4 bases and 4 bases respectively, with 7 bases between them. This CDR3 contains 12 residues.

The chain uses TRBV5-1 and TRBJ1-2, with D possibly being TRBD1 (6 bases). Germline CDR1 SGHRS, CDR2 YFSETQ. With 0 bases removed from V and 0 bases from J, the gap between germline ends came to 9 bases. The CDR3 runs to 15 residues. CDR3 in amino acids: CASSLGQGSNYGYTF. In DNA, the CDR3 is TGCGCCAGCAGCTTGGGGCAGGGGTCTAACTATGGCTACACCTTC.

The rearrangement uses TRBV2 and TRBJ2-2, with D possibly TRBD2 on 6 matching bases. Deletions cut 7 bases from V and 2 bases from J, with 17 bases between. Germline V gene lookup returns CDR1 SNHLY and CDR2 FYNNEI. This CDR3 contains 16 residues. The CDR3 nucleotides are TGTGCCAGCACCGCGGGGCACATCATTAACACCGGGGAGCTGTTTTTT. It encodes CASTAGHIINTGELFF.

The rearrangement uses TRBV29-1 and TRBJ2-7; D is unclear. CDR1 is SQVTM and CDR2 is ANQGSEA in the germline V gene. The CDR3 sequence is 12 residues long. V was cut by 0 bases and J by 4 bases, with 7 bases left in between. The CDR3 DNA reads TGCAGCGTTGAAGAAGTTGGGTACGAGCAGTACTTC. Translated: CSVEEVGYEQYF.

The chain couples TRBV28 to TRBJ2-7, with D possibly TRBD2 on 5 matching bases. V shed 4 bases and J shed 5 bases, with 18 bases lying between them. The germline gives CDR1 MDHEN, CDR2 SYDVKM. This CDR3 spans 15 amino acids. This CDR3 reads CASSYGRRSPDEQYF. The CDR3 nucleotides read TGTGCCAGCAGTTACGGACGGAGGTCCCCGGACGAGCAGTACTTC. Complete variable domain (other parts from reference TRBV28 and TRBJ2-7): DVKVTQSSRYLVKRTGEKVFLECVQDMDHENMFWYRQDPGLGLRLIYFSYDVKMKEKGDIPEGYSVSREKKERFSLILESASTNQTSMYLCASSYGRRSPDEQYFGPGTRLTVT.

This clone was seen once. The rearrangement joins TRBV12-5 to TRBJ2-7; D perhaps matches TRBD2 (6 bases). Germline CDR1 is LGHNT and CDR2 is FRNRAP. This CDR3 has 15 residues. V was clipped by 4 bases and J by 0 bases, with 13 bases between them. The CDR3 nucleotides are TGTGCTAGTGGTTCGGGGGACTCGAGCTCCTACGAGCAGTACTTC. Amino acids: CASGSGDSSSYEQYF. Full variable domain (remainder filled in from reference TRBV12-5 and TRBJ2-7): DARVTQTPRHKVTEMGQEVTMRCQPILGHNTVFWYRQTMMQGLELLAYFRNRAPLDDSGMPKDRFSAEMPDATLATLKIQPSEPRDSAVYFCASGSGDSSSYEQYFGPGTRLTVT.

V gene TRBV29-1 combines with J gene TRBJ2-1; 9 nucleotides match TRBD1. The germline V gene has CDR1 SQVTM and CDR2 ANQGSEA. This CDR3 is built from 16 residues. V was pared by 6 bases and J by 0 bases, with 9 bases of the junction left unmatched. The chain's CDR3 is CSVLTTGGSSYNEQFF. DNA for the CDR3: TGCAGCGTCTTGACGACAGGGGGTAGCTCCTACAATGAGCAGTTCTTC.

The chain joins TRBV28 to TRBJ1-5; D uncertain. Trimming removed 10 bases from V and 5 bases from J, with 15 bases in between. The germline gives CDR1 MDHEN, CDR2 SYDVKM. The CDR3 covers 13 residues. CDR3 region: CATIVGPDQPQHF. Here the CDR3 DNA reads TGTGCCACGATAGTGGGCCCCGATCAGCCCCAGCATTTT.

The chain is built from TRBV7-9 and TRBJ2-1, with TRBD2 as a possible D gene (5 bases). Germline-derived CDR1 and CDR2 are SEHNR and FQNEAQ (reference sequence). Trimming stripped 3 bases from V and 12 bases from J, with 12 bases between. CDR3 length equals 12 residues. The CDR3 loop is CASSFNLGGQFF. The CDR3 DNA follows: TGTGCCAGCAGCTTTAACCTAGGAGGGCAGTTCTTC.

The J gene is TRBJ2-5, the V gene TRBV5-1, with 12 bases matching TRBD2. With V trimmed by 0 bases and J by 5 bases, 5 bases remained unmatched. From germline, CDR1 is SGHRS and CDR2 YFSETQ. This CDR3 is built from 16 residues. In nucleotides, the CDR3 is TGCGCCAGCAGCTTGGCTAGCGGGGGGGCGCAGGAGACCCAGTACTTC. Protein sequence: CASSLASGGAQETQYF.

V usage is TRBV19 and J usage is TRBJ2-3; D might be TRBD1 or TRBD2, each matching 5 bases. Trimming left V 0 bases short and J 7 bases short, with 17 bases between. The V gene's germline CDR1 is LNHDA and CDR2 SQIVND (reference sequence). This CDR3 spans 16 amino acids. DNA for the CDR3: TGTGCCAGTAGTATAGATCTACAGAGCTGGGGGTATACGCAGTATTTT. It translates to CASSIDLQSWGYTQYF.